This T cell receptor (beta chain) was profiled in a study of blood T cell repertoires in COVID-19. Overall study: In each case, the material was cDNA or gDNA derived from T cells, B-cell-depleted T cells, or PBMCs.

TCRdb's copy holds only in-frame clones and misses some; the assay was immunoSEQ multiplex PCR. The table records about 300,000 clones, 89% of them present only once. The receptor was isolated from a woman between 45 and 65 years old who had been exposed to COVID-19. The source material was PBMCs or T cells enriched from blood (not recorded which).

CDR3 coding DNA: TGCGCCAGCAGCTTGGGCGGCACTAATCAGCCCCAGCATTTT. Its translation: CASSLGGTNQPQHF. The chain combines TRBV5-1 with TRBJ1-5; D unresolved. The CDR3 runs to 14 residues. Germline assignment: CDR1 SGHRS and CDR2 YFSETQ. The germline V and J ends were trimmed by 0 bases and 4 bases, with 8 bases remaining between them.